This T cell receptor (beta chain) was found in a study of CD8+ T cells in alopecia areata. Whole-study findings and limits: Sequencing of scalp samples also captures resident alphabeta T cells of normal skin. Tofacitinib produced a significant decrease in scalp clonality and in expanded CD8+ clones among the top 100.

As the sequencing template, cDNA was produced by extracting RNA and reverse transcribing it. Generated by immunoSEQ multiplex PCR, the TCRdb table keeps only in-frame clones and is missing some. This table has 150,000 to 200,000 clones, about 47% appearing once. Noted treatment: oral pan-JAK inhibitor, 5-10 mg twice daily. Concerning this clone: Its specificity is not known.

Germline CDR1 SGHNT, CDR2 YYREEE (reference sequence). V gave up 0 bases and J gave up 5 bases, with 9 bases separating them. There are 14 residues in the CDR3. This receptor was taken from a human donor with alopecia areata. This specimen was CD8+ T cells sorted from blood, taken at week 52, from a patient treated with tofacitinib. The chain combines TRBV5-4 with TRBJ2-4; D may be TRBD1 (6 bases). CDR3 sequence (DNA): TGTGCCAGCAGCTTGGGTAGGACAGAAAACATTCAGTACTTC. The encoded protein is CASSLGRTENIQYF.